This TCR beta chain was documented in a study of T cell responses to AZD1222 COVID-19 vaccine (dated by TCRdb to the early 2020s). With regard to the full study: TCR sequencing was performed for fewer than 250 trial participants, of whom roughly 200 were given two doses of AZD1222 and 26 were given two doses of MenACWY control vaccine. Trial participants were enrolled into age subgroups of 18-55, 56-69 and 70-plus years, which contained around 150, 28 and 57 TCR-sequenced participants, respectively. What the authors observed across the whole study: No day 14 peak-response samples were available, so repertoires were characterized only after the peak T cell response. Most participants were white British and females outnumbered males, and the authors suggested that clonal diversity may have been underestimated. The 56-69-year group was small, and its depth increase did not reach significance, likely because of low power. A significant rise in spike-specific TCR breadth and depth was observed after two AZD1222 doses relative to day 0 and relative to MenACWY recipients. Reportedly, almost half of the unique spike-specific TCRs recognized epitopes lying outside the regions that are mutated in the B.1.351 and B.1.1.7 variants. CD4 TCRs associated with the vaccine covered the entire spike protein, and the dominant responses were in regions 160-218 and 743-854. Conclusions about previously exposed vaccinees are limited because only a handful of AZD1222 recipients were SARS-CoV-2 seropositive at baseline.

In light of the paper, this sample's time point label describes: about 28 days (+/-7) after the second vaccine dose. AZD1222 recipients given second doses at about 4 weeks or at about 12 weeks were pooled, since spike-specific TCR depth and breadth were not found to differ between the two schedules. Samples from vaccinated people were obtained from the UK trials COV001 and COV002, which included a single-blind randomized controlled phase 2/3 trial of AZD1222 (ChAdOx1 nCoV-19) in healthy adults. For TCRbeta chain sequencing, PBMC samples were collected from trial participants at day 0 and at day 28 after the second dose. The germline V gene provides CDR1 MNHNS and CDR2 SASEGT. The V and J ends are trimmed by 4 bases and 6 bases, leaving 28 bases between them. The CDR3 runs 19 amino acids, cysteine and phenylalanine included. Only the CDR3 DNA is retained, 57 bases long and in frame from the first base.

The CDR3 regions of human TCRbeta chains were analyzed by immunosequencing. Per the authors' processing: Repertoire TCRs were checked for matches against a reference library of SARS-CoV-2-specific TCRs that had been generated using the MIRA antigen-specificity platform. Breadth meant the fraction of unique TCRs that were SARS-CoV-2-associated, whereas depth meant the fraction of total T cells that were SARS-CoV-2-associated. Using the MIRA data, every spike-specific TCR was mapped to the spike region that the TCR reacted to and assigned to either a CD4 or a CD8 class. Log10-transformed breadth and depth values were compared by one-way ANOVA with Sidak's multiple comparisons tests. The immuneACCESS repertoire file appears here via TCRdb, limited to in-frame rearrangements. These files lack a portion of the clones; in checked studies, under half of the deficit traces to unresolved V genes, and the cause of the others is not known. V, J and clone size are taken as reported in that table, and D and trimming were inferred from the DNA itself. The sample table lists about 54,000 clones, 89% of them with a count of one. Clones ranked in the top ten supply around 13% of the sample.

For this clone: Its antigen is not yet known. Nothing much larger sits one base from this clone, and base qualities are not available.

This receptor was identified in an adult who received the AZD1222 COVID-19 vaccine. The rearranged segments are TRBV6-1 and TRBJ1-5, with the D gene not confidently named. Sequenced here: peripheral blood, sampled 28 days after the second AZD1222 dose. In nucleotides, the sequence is TGTGCCAGCAGTGGGAACGAAGGGTTGGGGTCTTTGTCCAGTCAGCCCCAGCATTTT. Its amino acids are CASSGNEGLGSLSSQPQHF.